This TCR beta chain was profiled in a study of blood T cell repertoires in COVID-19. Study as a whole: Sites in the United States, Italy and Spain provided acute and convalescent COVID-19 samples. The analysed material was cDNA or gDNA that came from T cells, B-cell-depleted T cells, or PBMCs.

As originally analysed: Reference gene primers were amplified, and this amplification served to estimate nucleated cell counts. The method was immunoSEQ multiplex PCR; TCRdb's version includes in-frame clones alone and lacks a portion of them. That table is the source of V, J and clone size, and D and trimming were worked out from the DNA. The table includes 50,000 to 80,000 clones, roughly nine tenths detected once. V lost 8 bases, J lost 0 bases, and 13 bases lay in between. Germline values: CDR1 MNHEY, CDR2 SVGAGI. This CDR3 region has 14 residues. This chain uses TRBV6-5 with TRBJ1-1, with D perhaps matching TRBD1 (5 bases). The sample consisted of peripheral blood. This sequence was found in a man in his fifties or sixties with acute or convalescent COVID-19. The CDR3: CASWGGWMNTEAFF. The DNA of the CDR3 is TGTGCCAGCTGGGGGGGGTGGATGAACACTGAAGCTTTCTTT.